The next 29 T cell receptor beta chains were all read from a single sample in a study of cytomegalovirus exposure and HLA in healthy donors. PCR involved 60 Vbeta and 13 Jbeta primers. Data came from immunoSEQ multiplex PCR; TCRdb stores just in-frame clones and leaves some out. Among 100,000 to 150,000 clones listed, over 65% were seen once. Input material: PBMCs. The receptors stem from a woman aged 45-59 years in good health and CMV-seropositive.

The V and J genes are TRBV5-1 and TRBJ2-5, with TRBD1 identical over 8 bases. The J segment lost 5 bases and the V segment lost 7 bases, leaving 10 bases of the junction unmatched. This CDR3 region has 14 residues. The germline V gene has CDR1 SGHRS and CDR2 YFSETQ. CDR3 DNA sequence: TGCGCCAGCGAAAATTCAGGGGGCGGGGAGACCCAGTACTTC. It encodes CASENSGGGETQYF.

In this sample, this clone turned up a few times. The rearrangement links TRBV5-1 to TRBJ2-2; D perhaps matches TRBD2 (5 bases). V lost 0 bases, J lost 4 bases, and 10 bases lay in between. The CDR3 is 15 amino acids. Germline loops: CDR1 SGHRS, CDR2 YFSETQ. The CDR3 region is CASSLGGVITGELFF. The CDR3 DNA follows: TGCGCCAGCAGCTTGGGGGGAGTGATCACCGGGGAGCTGTTTTTT.

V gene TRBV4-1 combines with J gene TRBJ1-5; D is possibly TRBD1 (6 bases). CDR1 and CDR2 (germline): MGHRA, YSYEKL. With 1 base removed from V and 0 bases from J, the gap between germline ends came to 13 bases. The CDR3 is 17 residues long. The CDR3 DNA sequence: TGCGCCAGCAGCCAAGGGTCGGGGGGCTATAGCAATCAGCCCCAGCATTTT. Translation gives CASSQGSGGYSNQPQHF.

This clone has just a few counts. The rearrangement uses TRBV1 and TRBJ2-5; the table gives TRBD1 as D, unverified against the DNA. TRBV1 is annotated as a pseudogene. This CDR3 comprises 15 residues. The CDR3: CTSSRKQGTEETQYF. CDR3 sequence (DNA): TGCACCAGCAGCCGAAAACAGGGGACTGAAGAGACCCAGTACTTC.

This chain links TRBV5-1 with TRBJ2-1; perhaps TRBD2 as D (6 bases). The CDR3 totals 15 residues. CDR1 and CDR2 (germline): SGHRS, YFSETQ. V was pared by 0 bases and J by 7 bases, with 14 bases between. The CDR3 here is CASSLGGTSRNEQFF. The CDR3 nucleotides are TGCGCCAGCAGCTTGGGCGGGACGTCTAGGAATGAGCAGTTCTTC.

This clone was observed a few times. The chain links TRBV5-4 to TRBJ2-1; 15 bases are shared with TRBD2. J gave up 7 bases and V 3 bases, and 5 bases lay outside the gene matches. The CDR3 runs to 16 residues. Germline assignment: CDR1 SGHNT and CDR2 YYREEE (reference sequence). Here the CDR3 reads CASSWGLAGGINEQFF. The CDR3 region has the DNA TGTGCCAGCAGCTGGGGACTAGCGGGAGGCATAAATGAGCAGTTCTTC. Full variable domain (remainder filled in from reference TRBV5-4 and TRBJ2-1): ETGVTQSPTHLIKTRGQQVTLRCSSQSGHNTVSWYQQALGQGPQFIFQYYREEENGRGNFPPRFSGLQFPNYSSELNVNALELDDSALYLCASSWGLAGGINEQFFGPGTRLTVL.

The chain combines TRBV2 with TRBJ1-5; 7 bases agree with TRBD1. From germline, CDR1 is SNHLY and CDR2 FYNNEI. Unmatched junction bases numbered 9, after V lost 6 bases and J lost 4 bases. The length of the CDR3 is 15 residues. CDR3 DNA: TGTGCCAGCAGAAACTCCCGGGACAGTAATCAGCCCCAGCATTTT. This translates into CASRNSRDSNQPQHF.

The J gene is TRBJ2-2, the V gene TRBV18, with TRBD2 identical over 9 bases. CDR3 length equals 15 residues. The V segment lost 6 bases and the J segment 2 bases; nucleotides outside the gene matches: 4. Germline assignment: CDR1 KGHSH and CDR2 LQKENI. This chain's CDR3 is CASSGLAPNTGELFF. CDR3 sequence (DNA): TGTGCCAGCTCTGGACTAGCGCCCAACACCGGGGAGCTGTTTTTT.

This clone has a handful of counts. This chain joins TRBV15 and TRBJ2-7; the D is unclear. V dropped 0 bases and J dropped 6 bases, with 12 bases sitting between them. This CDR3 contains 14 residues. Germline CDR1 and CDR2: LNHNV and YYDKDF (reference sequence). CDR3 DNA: TGTGCCACCAGCAGAGATCTGGCGGCTACCGAGCAGTACTTC. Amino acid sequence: CATSRDLAATEQYF.

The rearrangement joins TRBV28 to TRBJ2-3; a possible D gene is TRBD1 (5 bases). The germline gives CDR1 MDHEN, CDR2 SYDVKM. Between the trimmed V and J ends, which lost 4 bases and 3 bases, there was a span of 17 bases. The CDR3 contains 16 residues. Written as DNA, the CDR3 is TGTGCCAGCAGTTCAGCAGGACACCTAGAAACAGATACGCAGTATTTT. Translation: CASSSAGHLETDTQYF.

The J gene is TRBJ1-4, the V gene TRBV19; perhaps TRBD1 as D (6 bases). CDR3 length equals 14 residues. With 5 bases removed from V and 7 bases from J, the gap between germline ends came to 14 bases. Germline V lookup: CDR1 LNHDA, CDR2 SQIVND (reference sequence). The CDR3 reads CASSPTGTSEKLFF. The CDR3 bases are TGTGCCAGTAGTCCAACCGGGACAAGTGAAAAACTGTTTTTT.

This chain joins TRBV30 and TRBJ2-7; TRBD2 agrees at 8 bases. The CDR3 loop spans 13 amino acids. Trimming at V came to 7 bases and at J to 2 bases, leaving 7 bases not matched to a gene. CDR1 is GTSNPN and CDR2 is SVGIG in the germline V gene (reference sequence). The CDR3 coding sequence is TGTGCCTTTAGGGCTAGCGGGCCCTACGAGCAGTACTTC. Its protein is CAFRASGPYEQYF. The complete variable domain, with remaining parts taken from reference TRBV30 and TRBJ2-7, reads SQTIHQWPATLVQPVGSPLSLECTVEGTSNPNLYWYRQAAGRGLQLLFYSVGIGQISSEVPQNLSASRPQDRQFILSSKKLLLSDSGFYLCAFRASGPYEQYFGPGTRLTVT.

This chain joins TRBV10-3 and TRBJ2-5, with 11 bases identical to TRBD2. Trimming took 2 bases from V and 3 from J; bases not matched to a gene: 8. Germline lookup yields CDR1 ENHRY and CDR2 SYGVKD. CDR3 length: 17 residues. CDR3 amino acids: CAISEDSGRASKETQYF. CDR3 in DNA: TGTGCCATCAGTGAGGATAGCGGGAGGGCCTCGAAAGAGACCCAGTACTTC.

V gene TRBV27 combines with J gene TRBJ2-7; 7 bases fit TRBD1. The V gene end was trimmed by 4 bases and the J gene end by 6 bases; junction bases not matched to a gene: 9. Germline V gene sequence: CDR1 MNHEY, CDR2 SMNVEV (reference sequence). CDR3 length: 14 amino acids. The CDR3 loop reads CASSYSTGNTEQYF. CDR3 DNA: TGTGCCAGCAGTTATTCGACAGGGAATACCGAGCAGTACTTC.

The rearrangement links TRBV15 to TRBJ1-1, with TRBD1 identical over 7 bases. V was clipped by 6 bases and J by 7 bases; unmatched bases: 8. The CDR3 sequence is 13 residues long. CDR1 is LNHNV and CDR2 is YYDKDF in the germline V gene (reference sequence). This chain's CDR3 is CATRDQGDLEAFF. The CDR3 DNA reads TGTGCCACCAGAGACCAGGGGGACCTTGAAGCTTTCTTT.

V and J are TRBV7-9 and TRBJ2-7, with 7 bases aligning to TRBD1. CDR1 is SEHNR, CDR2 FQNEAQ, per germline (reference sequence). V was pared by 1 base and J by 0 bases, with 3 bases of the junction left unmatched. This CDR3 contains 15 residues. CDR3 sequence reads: CASSLEGAGSYEQYF. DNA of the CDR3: TGTGCCAGCAGCTTAGAGGGGGCCGGCTCCTACGAGCAGTACTTC.

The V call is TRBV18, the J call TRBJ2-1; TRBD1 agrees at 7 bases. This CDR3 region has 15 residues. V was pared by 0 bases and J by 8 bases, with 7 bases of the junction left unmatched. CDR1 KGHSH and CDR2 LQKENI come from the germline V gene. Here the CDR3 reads CASSPPGQTKYEQFF. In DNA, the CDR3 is TGTGCCAGCTCACCACCGGGACAGACAAAGTATGAGCAGTTCTTC.

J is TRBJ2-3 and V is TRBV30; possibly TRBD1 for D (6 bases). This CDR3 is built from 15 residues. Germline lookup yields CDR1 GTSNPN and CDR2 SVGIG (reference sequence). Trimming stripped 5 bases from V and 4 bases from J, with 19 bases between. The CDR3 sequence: CAWGGQRVGSDTQYF. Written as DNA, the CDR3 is TGTGCCTGGGGCGGACAGAGGGTGGGATCAGATACGCAGTATTTT. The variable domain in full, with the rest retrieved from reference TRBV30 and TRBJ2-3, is SQTIHQWPATLVQPVGSPLSLECTVEGTSNPNLYWYRQAAGRGLQLLFYSVGIGQISSEVPQNLSASRPQDRQFILSSKKLLLSDSGFYLCAWGGQRVGSDTQYFGPGTRLTVL.

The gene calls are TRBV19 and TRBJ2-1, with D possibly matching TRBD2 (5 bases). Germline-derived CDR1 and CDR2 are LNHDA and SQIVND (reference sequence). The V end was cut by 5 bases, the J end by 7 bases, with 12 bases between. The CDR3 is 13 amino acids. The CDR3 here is CASSPSPSNEQFF. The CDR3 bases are TGTGCCAGTAGTCCTAGCCCCAGTAATGAGCAGTTCTTC.

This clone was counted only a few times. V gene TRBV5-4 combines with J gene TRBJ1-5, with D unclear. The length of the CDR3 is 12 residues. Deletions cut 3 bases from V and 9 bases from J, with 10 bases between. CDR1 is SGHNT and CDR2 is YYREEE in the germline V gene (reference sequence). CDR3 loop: CASSSDSGPQHF. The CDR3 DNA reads TGTGCCAGCAGCTCGGACTCTGGGCCCCAGCATTTT.

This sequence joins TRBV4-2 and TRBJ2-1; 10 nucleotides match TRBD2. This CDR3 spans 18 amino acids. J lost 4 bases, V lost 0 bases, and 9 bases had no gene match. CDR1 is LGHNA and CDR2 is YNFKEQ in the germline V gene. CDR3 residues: CASSQDTASGSPYNEQFF. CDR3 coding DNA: TGTGCCAGCAGCCAAGATACCGCTAGCGGGAGTCCTTACAATGAGCAGTTCTTC.

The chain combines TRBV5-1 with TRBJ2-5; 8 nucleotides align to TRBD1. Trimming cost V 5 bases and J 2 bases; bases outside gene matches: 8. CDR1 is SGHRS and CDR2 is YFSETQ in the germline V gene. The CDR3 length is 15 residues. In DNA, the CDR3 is TGCGCCAGCAGTCGACAGGGGCCAATACAAGAGACCCAGTACTTC. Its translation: CASSRQGPIQETQYF. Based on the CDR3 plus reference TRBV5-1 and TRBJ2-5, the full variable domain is KAGVTQTPRYLIKTRGQQVTLSCSPISGHRSVSWYQQTPGQGLQFLFEYFSETQRNKGNFPGRFSGRQFSNSRSEMNVSTLELGDSALYLCASSRQGPIQETQYFGPGTRLLVL.

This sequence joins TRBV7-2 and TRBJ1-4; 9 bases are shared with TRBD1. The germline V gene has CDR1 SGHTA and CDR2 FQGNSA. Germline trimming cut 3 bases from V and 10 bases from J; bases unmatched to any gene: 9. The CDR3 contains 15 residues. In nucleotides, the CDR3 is TGTGCCAGCAGCTTGGACAGGGGCCCGGGGGGAAAACTGTTTTTT. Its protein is CASSLDRGPGGKLFF.

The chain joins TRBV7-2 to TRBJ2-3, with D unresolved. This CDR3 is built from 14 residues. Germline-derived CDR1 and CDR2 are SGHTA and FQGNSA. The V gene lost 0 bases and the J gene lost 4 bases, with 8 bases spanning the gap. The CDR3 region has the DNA TGTGCCAGCAGCTTAGCGCCCAGTTCAGATACGCAGTATTTT. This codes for CASSLAPSSDTQYF.

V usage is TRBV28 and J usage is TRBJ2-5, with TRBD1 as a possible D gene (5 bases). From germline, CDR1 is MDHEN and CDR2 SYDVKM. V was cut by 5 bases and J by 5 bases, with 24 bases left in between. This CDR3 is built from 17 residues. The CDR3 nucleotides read TGTGCCAGCAGTATAAGTCAGGGATTGGGCTCCCTGGAGACCCAGTACTTC. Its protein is CASSISQGLGSLETQYF.

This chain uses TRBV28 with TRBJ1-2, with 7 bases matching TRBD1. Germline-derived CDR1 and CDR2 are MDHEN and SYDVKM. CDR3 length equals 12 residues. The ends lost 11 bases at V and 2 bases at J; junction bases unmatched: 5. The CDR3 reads CAGQGGNYGYTF. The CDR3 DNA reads TGTGCCGGTCAGGGGGGAAACTATGGCTACACCTTC.

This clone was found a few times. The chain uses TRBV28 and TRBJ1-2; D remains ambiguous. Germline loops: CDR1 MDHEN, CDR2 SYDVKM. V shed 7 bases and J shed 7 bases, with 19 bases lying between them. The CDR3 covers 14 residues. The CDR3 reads CASTVGRVTGGYTF. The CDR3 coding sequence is TGTGCCAGCACCGTCGGGAGGGTGACGGGTGGCTACACCTTC.

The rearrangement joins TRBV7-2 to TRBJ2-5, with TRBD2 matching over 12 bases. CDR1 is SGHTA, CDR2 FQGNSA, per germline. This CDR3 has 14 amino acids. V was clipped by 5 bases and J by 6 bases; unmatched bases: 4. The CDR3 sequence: CASSNLAGGKTQYF. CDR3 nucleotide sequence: TGTGCCAGCAGCAACCTAGCGGGGGGGAAGACCCAGTACTTC. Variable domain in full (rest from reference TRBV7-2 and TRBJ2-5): GAGVSQSPSNKVTEKGKDVELRCDPISGHTALYWYRQSLGQGLEFLIYFQGNSAPDKSGLPSDRFSAERTGGSVSTLTIQRTQQEDSAVYLCASSNLAGGKTQYFGPGTRLLVL.

The CDR3 loop reads CASSPGQGAGVNEKLFF. CDR3 coding DNA: TGTGCCAGCAGCCCTGGACAGGGGGCGGGTGTTAATGAAAAACTGTTTTTT. The gene calls are TRBV5-4 and TRBJ1-4; 11 positions match TRBD1. The CDR3 spans 17 residues. V shed 4 bases, J shed 4 bases, and the junction held 9 bases outside the gene matches. Per germline, CDR1 SGHNT and CDR2 YYREEE (reference sequence).